Each of the 10 T cell receptor beta chains below was sequenced from the same sample in a study of CD8 T cells in Susac syndrome. Random hexamers served to reverse transcribe about 0.45 to 1 ug RNA. Using its own MiXCR run on the immunoSEQ multiplex PCR reads, TCRdb lists one record per CDR3 protein. The sample contains 150,000 to 250,000 distinct CDR3 sequences, about 96% of which appear only once. Source material: CD4+ T cells from PBMCs. The receptor source for this set is a human donor with multiple sclerosis.

The chain carries TRBV29-1 and TRBJ1-1; TRBD1 might be the D (6 bases). This CDR3 has 12 amino acids. Germline CDR1 SQVTM, CDR2 ANQGSEA. The V gene lost 7 bases and the J gene lost 7 bases, with 16 bases spanning the gap. The CDR3 sequence is CSAERGMFEAFF. CDR3 DNA: TGCAGCGCCGAAAGGGGGATGTTTGAAGCTTTCTTT.

The V and J genes are TRBV5-4 and TRBJ1-2; TRBD1 aligns across 7 bases. Looked up from germline, CDR1 is SGHNT and CDR2 is YYREEE (reference sequence). V lost 4 bases and J lost 3; bases outside the gene matches: 9. The length of the CDR3 is 15 residues. This chain's CDR3 is CASSPRQGGDYGYTF. CDR3 DNA: TGTGCCAGCAGCCCCCGACAGGGAGGGGACTATGGCTACACCTTC.

V is TRBV29-1 and J is TRBJ2-7; the D gene is possibly TRBD2 (6 bases). Trimming removed 7 bases from V and 7 bases from J, with 20 bases in between. The CDR3 is made up of 13 amino acids. Per germline, CDR1 SQVTM and CDR2 ANQGSEA. The CDR3 region is CSAGGIWAGEQYF. The CDR3 coding sequence is TGCAGCGCGGGCGGTATTTGGGCGGGGGAGCAGTACTTC.

This clonotype was seen once. This rearrangement joins TRBV19 to TRBJ1-2; D is possibly TRBD1 (6 bases). V dropped 7 bases and J dropped 2 bases, with 17 bases sitting between them. The CDR3 extends over 15 amino acids. Germline values: CDR1 LNHDA, CDR2 SQIVND (reference sequence). The CDR3 is CASTTIGQPNYGYTF. DNA of the CDR3: TGTGCCAGTACCACCATAGGACAGCCCAACTATGGCTACACCTTC.

The chain recombines TRBV12-3 or TRBV12-4 with TRBJ1-5; no definite D call. This CDR3 has 15 amino acids. V lost 5 bases, J lost 1 base, and 12 bases lay in between. The CDR3 coding sequence is TGTGCCAGCAGTCCCTCGCTGGGAAGCAATCAGCCCCAGCATTTT. It encodes CASSPSLGSNQPQHF.

Concerning this clonotype itself: A junction boundary mismatches the germline segment, possibly from a read error. V is TRBV11-2 and J is TRBJ2-3, with D maybe TRBD2 (6 bases). The length of the CDR3 is 14 residues. CDR1 and CDR2 (germline): SGHAT, FQNNGV. CDR3 sequence reads: CASSRHMSRGIADF. As DNA, the CDR3 is TGTGCCAGCAGCCGACACATGAGCCGCGGCATAGCGGATTTT.

V usage is TRBV15 and J usage is TRBJ2-7; possibly TRBD1 or TRBD2 for D (5 bases each). The V gene lost 4 bases and the J gene lost 6 bases, with 13 bases spanning the gap. Germline V gene sequence: CDR1 LNHNV, CDR2 YYDKDF (reference sequence). This CDR3 is built from 13 residues. The CDR3 sequence: CATSTRDASEQYF. CDR3 sequence (DNA): TGTGCCACCAGCACTAGGGACGCCTCCGAGCAGTACTTC.

The chain uses TRBV20-1 and TRBJ1-1; D remains unclear. The CDR3 covers 14 residues. Germline-derived CDR1 and CDR2 are DFQATT and SNEGSKA (reference sequence). V lost 6 bases, J lost 5 bases, and 19 bases lay in between. The CDR3 DNA follows: TGCAGTGCCCCGGCCCCCAGGAGAACAACTGAAGCTTTCTTT. This codes for CSAPAPRRTTEAFF.

The chain employs TRBV27 and TRBJ1-2; TRBD1 is a possible D gene (5 bases). The CDR3 has 15 residues. Germline V gene lookup returns CDR1 MNHEY and CDR2 SMNVEV (reference sequence). V lost 5 bases and J 4 bases, leaving 17 bases between the germline ends. CDR3 region: CASSTRDEPFYGYTF. The DNA for the CDR3 is TGTGCCAGCAGTACAAGGGACGAGCCTTTCTATGGCTACACCTTC.

V gene TRBV6-1 combines with J gene TRBJ2-7; D possibly uses TRBD1 or TRBD2 (6 bases each). This CDR3 contains 14 residues. The germline V gene encodes CDR1 MNHNS and CDR2 SASEGT. Deletions cut 6 bases from V and 3 bases from J, with 15 bases between. DNA of the CDR3: TGTGCCAGCAGGGGAGGACAGAACCTCTACGAGCAGTACTTC. This sequence encodes CASRGGQNLYEQYF.